The present entry profiles one TCR beta chain with its context. Amplified TCR beta CDR3 regions came from RNA transcripts. The primer set for the first-round RT-PCR of the TCR CDR3 was HTBI. MiXCR, run by TCRdb on the multiplex PCR reads, gives a single entry per CDR3 protein. The sample contains hundreds of thousands of distinct CDR3 sequences, more than 14% of which appear only once. This specimen comes from a study of T cells in Graves' hyperthyroidism and ophthalmopathy. This CDR3 has 14 amino acids. Trimming stripped 2 bases from V and 6 bases from J, with 11 bases between. Ophthalmopathy cases scored 3 or more on the Clinical Activity Score and 4 or more on NOSPECS grade, with duration below 3 months. Researchers barred patients who had uncontrolled infection, other autoimmune disease, pregnancy or lactation. The diagnoses drew upon clinical symptoms, serum thyroxine and TRAb, thyroid ultrasound and orbital computed tomography. Fresh peripheral blood, 8 to 10 ml, was the source of the PBMCs.

The specimen sequenced was blood. The chain has TRBV12-3 or TRBV12-4 and TRBJ2-1, with no clear D. The receptor's source is a woman aged 50 to 60 with Graves' ophthalmopathy. The CDR3 protein is CASSLLALGNEQFF. Written as DNA, the CDR3 is TGTGCCAGCAGTTTATTGGCCCTCGGCAATGAGCAGTTCTTC.